This T cell receptor (beta chain) was sequenced for a study of cytomegalovirus exposure and HLA in healthy donors. Study-wide findings and caveats: Association with HLA alleles at 0.05 false discovery rate was found for 16,951 TCR beta sequences in a later analysis. Presence/absence analyses treated sequencing depth as roughly uniform across donors. Altogether, some 170 TCR beta chains were recorded as cytomegalovirus-associated.

This clone has just a few counts. The target antigen is unknown. The PCR used 60 Vbeta and 13 Jbeta primers. This table comes from immunoSEQ multiplex PCR, and its TCRdb copy is limited to in-frame clones, with some not included. Among fewer than 200,000 clones listed, about 13% were seen once. Germline assignment: CDR1 SGHRS and CDR2 YFSETQ. The CDR3 sequence is 15 residues long. Unmatched junction bases numbered 6, after V lost 6 bases and J lost 6 bases. The sequence derives from a man in his fifties in good health and CMV-seropositive. The chain recombines TRBV5-1 with TRBJ2-1; 13 bases align to TRBD2. Source material: PBMCs. CDR3 in DNA: TGCGCCAGCAACTTACTAGCGGGGGGGCTCAATGAGCAGTTCTTC. Protein sequence: CASNLLAGGLNEQFF.